Below, one T cell receptor beta chain is given with its context. Antigen specificity is unknown. There are 12 residues in the CDR3. CDR1 is SEHNR and CDR2 is FQNEAQ in the germline V gene (reference sequence). V gave up 5 bases and J gave up 5 bases, with 9 bases separating them. The source of the sample is a study of cytotoxic CD8 clonotypes in ibrutinib-treated CLL. Broader study findings: Exceeding age-matched healthy donors, baseline clonality also tracked the counts of circulating CD8+ T cells.

Here immunoSEQ multiplex PCR was the method, and the copy in TCRdb shows in-frame clones only, minus some. The sample comprises over 110,000 clones, 91% of which are singletons, and 10% to 14% rests with the top ten. The V call is TRBV7-9, the J call TRBJ2-5; the D gene is possibly TRBD1 (6 bases). The specimen was PBMCs, collected after 12 months of ibrutinib treatment. The receptor was isolated from a human donor with chronic lymphocytic leukemia. The CDR3 is CASSNRVETQYF. Here the CDR3 DNA reads TGTGCCAGCAGCAACAGGGTCGAGACCCAGTACTTC. Full variable domain (remainder filled in from reference TRBV7-9 and TRBJ2-5): DTGVSQNPRHKITKRGQNVTFRCDPISEHNRLYWYRQTLGQGPEFLTYFQNEAQLEKSRLLSDRFSAERPKGSFSTLEIQRTEQGDSAMYLCASSNRVETQYFGPGTRLLVL.